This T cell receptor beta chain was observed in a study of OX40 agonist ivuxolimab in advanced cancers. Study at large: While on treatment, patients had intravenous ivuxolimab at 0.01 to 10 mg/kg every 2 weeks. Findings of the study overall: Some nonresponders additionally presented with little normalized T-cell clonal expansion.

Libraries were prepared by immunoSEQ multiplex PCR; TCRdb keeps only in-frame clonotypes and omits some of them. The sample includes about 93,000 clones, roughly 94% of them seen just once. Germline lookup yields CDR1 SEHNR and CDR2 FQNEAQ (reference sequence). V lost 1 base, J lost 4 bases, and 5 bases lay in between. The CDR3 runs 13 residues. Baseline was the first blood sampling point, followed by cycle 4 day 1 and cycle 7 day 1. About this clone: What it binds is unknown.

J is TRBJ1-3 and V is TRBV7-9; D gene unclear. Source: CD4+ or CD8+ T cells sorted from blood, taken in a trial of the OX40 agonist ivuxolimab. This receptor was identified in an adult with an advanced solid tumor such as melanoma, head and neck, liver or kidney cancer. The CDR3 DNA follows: TGTGCCAGCAGCTTAGAATACGGAAACACCATATATTTT. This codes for CASSLEYGNTIYF. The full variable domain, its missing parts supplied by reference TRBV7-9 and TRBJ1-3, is DTGVSQNPRHKITKRGQNVTFRCDPISEHNRLYWYRQTLGQGPEFLTYFQNEAQLEKSRLLSDRFSAERPKGSFSTLEIQRTEQGDSAMYLCASSLEYGNTIYFGEGSWLTVV.